This TCR beta chain stems from a study of T-cell reconstitution after alpha-beta-depleted transplantation in children. It was with unique molecular identifiers that the TCRbeta library was prepared. TCRdb analysed the PCR reads with MiXCR anew, one entry per CDR3 protein. The sample lists about 640,000 distinct CDR3 sequences; about 15% were seen once. This clonotype appeared a few times. The material sequenced was PBMCs from the stem cell graft donor, taken from the stem cell graft. This sequence originates from a human donor who donated a stem cell graft to a child with acute myeloid leukemia.

CDR3 coding DNA: TGTGCCAGCCCGGTAGGCCGCTCCTACGAGCAGTACGTC. It specifies CASPVGRSYEQYV. The rearrangement uses TRBV21-1 and TRBJ2-7. TRBV21-1 is a pseudogene. The CDR3 consists of 13 residues.